This T cell receptor beta chain was captured by sequencing in a study of blood T cell repertoires in COVID-19. Study details: COVID-19 samples, acute and convalescent, were from the United States, Italy and Spain. Nucleic acid was either cDNA or gDNA, and it came from T cells, B-cell-depleted T cells, or PBMCs.

Profiling relied on immunoSEQ multiplex PCR, and the TCRdb table lists in-frame clones only, not all of them. The repertoire holds 10,000 to 15,000 clones, with approximately 80% as singletons. V lost 3 bases and J lost 5; bases outside the gene matches: 13. Looked up from germline, CDR1 is LNHNV and CDR2 is YYDKDF (reference sequence). CDR3 length: 18 residues. The clonotype originates from a human donor in a cohort sampled during active COVID-19. The chain recombines TRBV15 with TRBJ2-5, with 12 bases fitting TRBD1. Sequencing was carried out using peripheral blood. The CDR3 region has the DNA TGTGCCACCAGCAGTCCTCCGGGACAGGGGGCGGTGCGGGAGACCCAGTACTTC. Its translation: CATSSPPGQGAVRETQYF.